Below, 29 T cell receptor beta chains from the same sample are listed, as sequenced in a study of shared clonotypes between healthy human individuals. Clones were sequenced by immunoSEQ multiplex PCR, and TCRdb holds only the in-frame ones, with some missing. Of about 680,000 clones in the sample, just over 90% are singletons; the top ten hold about 24%. CD45RO negativity and positive selection for CCR7 defined naive CD8 cells, a population that excluded terminally differentiated effector memory CD45RA+ cells. The sequencing input was naive CD8+ T cells sorted from blood. These receptors all come from a man aged 25-45 years in good health.

The chain recombines TRBV18 with TRBJ2-1; D ambiguous. CDR3 length: 11 residues. V was clipped by 4 bases and J by 8 bases, with 6 bases between them. Germline CDR1 is KGHSH and CDR2 is LQKENI. CDR3 in DNA: TGTGCCAGCTCACTCGAGGATGAGCAGTTCTTC. Its protein product is CASSLEDEQFF.

CDR3 region: CASSLGLFYNEQFF. The CDR3 nucleotides are TGTGCCAGCAGTTTAGGACTGTTTTACAATGAGCAGTTCTTC. The rearrangement links TRBV27 to TRBJ2-1; TRBD2 is a possible D gene (5 bases). The CDR3 spans 14 residues. V lost 2 bases and J lost 4, with 9 bases in between. Germline-derived CDR1 and CDR2 are MNHEY and SMNVEV (reference sequence).

The chain combines TRBV6-1 with TRBJ2-3, with a possible D match to TRBD2 (7 bases). V lost 1 base, J lost 6 bases, and 11 bases lay in between. The CDR3 sequence is 14 residues long. Germline assignment: CDR1 MNHNS and CDR2 SASEGT. CDR3 DNA: TGTGCCAGCAGTGAAGAGGGGGGGGGCGATACGCAGTATTTT. It yields the protein CASSEEGGGDTQYF.

This chain links TRBV27 with TRBJ2-1; D is possibly TRBD1 or TRBD2 (5 bases each). The germline CDR1 and CDR2 sequences are MNHEY and SMNVEV (reference sequence). V shed 2 bases and J shed 5 bases, with 13 bases lying between them. The CDR3 has 15 residues. DNA for the CDR3: TGTGCCAGCAGTTTAATGGAGGTGGGGGACAATGAGCAGTTCTTC. Its translation: CASSLMEVGDNEQFF.

Of note for this clone: A read error may produce the germline difference seen at one junction end. This chain connects TRBV7-7 to TRBJ2-7; TRBD1 agrees at 7 bases. Germline CDR1 reads SSHAT; CDR2 reads FNYEAQ (reference sequence). The CDR3 has 13 residues. The CDR3: CASSLDRAYEQYF. The CDR3 DNA reads as TGTGCTAGCAGCCTCGACAGGGCGTACGAGCAGTACTTC.

The V and J genes are TRBV4-1 and TRBJ1-4, with D possibly matching TRBD1 (5 bases). Trimming pared 8 bases from V and 0 bases from J, leaving 13 bases between. The CDR3 sequence is 15 residues long. Germline V lookup: CDR1 MGHRA, CDR2 YSYEKL. The CDR3 DNA follows: TGCGCCAGCGCAGGGTATCCTGCAACTAATGAAAAACTGTTTTTT. It specifies CASAGYPATNEKLFF.

The chain recombines TRBV7-2 with TRBJ2-1; no definite D call. The germline V and J ends were trimmed by 8 bases and 14 bases, with 25 bases remaining between them. CDR1 is SGHTA and CDR2 is FQGNSA in the germline V gene. The CDR3 sequence is 14 residues long. CDR3 coding DNA: TGTGCCAGCGGGTCCTCTGCCAGCACCCTATCGGAGTTCTTC. Translated: CASGSSASTLSEFF. Based on the CDR3 plus reference TRBV7-2 and TRBJ2-1, the full variable domain is GAGVSQSPSNKVTEKGKDVELRCDPISGHTALYWYRQSLGQGLEFLIYFQGNSAPDKSGLPSDRFSAERTGGSVSTLTIQRTQQEDSAVYLCASGSSASTLSEFFGPGTRLTVL.

The chain couples TRBV7-9 to TRBJ2-2; D possibly corresponds to TRBD1 (5 bases). The CDR3 covers 15 residues. Germline-derived CDR1 and CDR2 are SEHNR and FQNEAQ (reference sequence). Trimming shortened V by 8 bases and J by 5 bases, and 18 bases separated the two germline ends. CDR3 in DNA: TGTGCCAGCGCAGGCGGCAGGGATACAACCGGGGAGCTGTTTTTT. This sequence encodes CASAGGRDTTGELFF.

This chain links TRBV7-2 with TRBJ1-5; TRBD1 matches 9 bases. The germline gives CDR1 SGHTA, CDR2 FQGNSA. This CDR3 has 15 amino acids. V dropped 6 bases and J dropped 5; count of bases not matched to a gene: 8. As DNA, the CDR3 is TGTGCCAGCAGTTTGGACAGGGGATCACATCAGCCCCAGCATTTT. Residues: CASSLDRGSHQPQHF.

The chain couples TRBV7-9 to TRBJ2-6, with a possible D match to TRBD1 (5 bases). Trimming pared 4 bases from V and 1 base from J, leaving 8 bases between. CDR3 length: 15 amino acids. The germline V gene encodes CDR1 SEHNR and CDR2 FQNEAQ (reference sequence). The CDR3, as DNA: TGTGCCAGCAGCTCCGCAGGGTCTGGGGCCAACGTCCTGACTTTC. Residues: CASSSAGSGANVLTF.

This clone was detected only once. The rearrangement uses TRBV27 and TRBJ1-1, with 7 bases identical to TRBD1. Germline-derived CDR1 and CDR2 are MNHEY and SMNVEV (reference sequence). The CDR3 contains 14 residues. The trim removed 6 bases at V and 3 bases at J, leaving 7 bases unmatched. CDR3 DNA: TGTGCCAGCAGCCCACTGGGACAGCACACTGAAGCTTTCTTT. It codes for CASSPLGQHTEAFF.

The chain has TRBV4-1 and TRBJ1-1; D is undetermined. V was clipped by 3 bases and J by 7 bases, with 12 bases between them. The germline V gene encodes CDR1 MGHRA and CDR2 YSYEKL. The CDR3 totals 13 residues. CDR3: CASSQPLSGEAFF. The CDR3 coding sequence is TGCGCCAGCAGCCAGCCCCTATCGGGTGAAGCTTTCTTT.

This clone showed up just once. This chain links TRBV7-9 with TRBJ2-7, with D possibly matching TRBD2 (6 bases). The CDR3 extends over 14 amino acids. The V gene lost 0 bases and the J gene lost 3 bases, with 9 bases spanning the gap. Germline lookup yields CDR1 SEHNR and CDR2 FQNEAQ (reference sequence). The CDR3 loop is CASSLAGLVYEQYF. In nucleotides, the CDR3 is TGTGCCAGCAGCTTAGCGGGACTTGTCTACGAGCAGTACTTC. Combining the CDR3 with reference TRBV7-9 and TRBJ2-7 gives the whole variable domain DTGVSQNPRHKITKRGQNVTFRCDPISEHNRLYWYRQTLGQGPEFLTYFQNEAQLEKSRLLSDRFSAERPKGSFSTLEIQRTEQGDSAMYLCASSLAGLVYEQYFGPGTRLTVT.

The V and J genes are TRBV13 and TRBJ2-1; a weak D match, TRBD1 (6 bases). Germline values: CDR1 PRHDT, CDR2 FYEKMQ (reference sequence). CDR3 size: 15 residues. Between the trimmed V and J ends, which lost 0 bases and 8 bases, there was a span of 14 bases. This CDR3 reads CASSLGSPGVDEQFF. DNA of the CDR3: TGTGCCAGCAGCTTAGGCTCCCCAGGGGTCGATGAGCAGTTCTTC.

The rearrangement uses TRBV18 and TRBJ2-1; possibly TRBD2 for D (6 bases). The length of the CDR3 is 17 residues. V shed 8 bases and J shed 3 bases, with 23 bases lying between them. Looked up from germline, CDR1 is KGHSH and CDR2 is LQKENI. The CDR3 DNA is TGTGCCAGCACAACGGCAGAGCTAGCGAGCAACTACAATGAGCAGTTCTTC. Protein sequence: CASTTAELASNYNEQFF.

This chain uses TRBV18 with TRBJ2-3, with D perhaps TRBD1 (6 bases). Germline V gene sequence: CDR1 KGHSH, CDR2 LQKENI. The CDR3 loop spans 15 amino acids. The V gene lost 3 bases and the J gene lost 4 bases, with 14 bases spanning the gap. This chain's CDR3 is CASSPARGRPDTQYF. The CDR3 DNA reads TGTGCCAGCTCACCGGCCAGGGGTAGGCCAGATACGCAGTATTTT.

V and J are TRBV11-3 and TRBJ2-1; 7 positions match TRBD2. V trimming: 5 bases; J trimming: 4 bases; junction bases outside the gene matches: 11. Germline V gene data show CDR1 as SGHNT and CDR2 as YENEEA. The CDR3 contains 16 residues. The CDR3 sequence is CASSRETYGRYNEQFF. In DNA form, the CDR3 reads TGTGCCAGCAGCCGGGAAACGTACGGGAGGTACAATGAGCAGTTCTTC.

The J gene is TRBJ1-5, the V gene TRBV9; D not resolved. CDR1 is SGDLS and CDR2 is YYNGEE in the germline V gene. The CDR3 runs to 17 residues. Trimming took 0 bases from V and 9 from J, leaving 22 bases between them. CDR3 nucleotides: TGTGCCAGCAGCGTAGTTTTAAGTACAGTCCGAATCAGGCCCCAGCATTTT. It specifies CASSVVLSTVRIRPQHF.

The chain uses TRBV29-1 and TRBJ2-3; 14 bases are a match to TRBD2. The CDR3 sequence is 19 residues long. CDR1 SQVTM and CDR2 ANQGSEA come from the germline V gene. The ends lost 0 bases at V and 1 base at J; junction bases unmatched: 9. CDR3 in amino acids: CSVEDPSRGLAGGTDTQYF. CDR3 sequence (DNA): TGCAGCGTTGAAGACCCAAGCAGGGGACTAGCGGGAGGCACAGATACGCAGTATTTT.

This clone was detected once. The CDR3 sequence is CASSTGASPNEQFF. The DNA of the CDR3 is TGTGCCAGCAGCACAGGGGCATCCCCCAATGAGCAGTTCTTC. The gene calls are TRBV2 and TRBJ2-1, with 7 bases identical to TRBD1. Trimming cost V 6 bases and J 6 bases; bases outside gene matches: 8. This CDR3 region has 14 residues. Germline V gene lookup returns CDR1 SNHLY and CDR2 FYNNEI.

The chain employs TRBV9 and TRBJ2-3; D is perhaps TRBD2 (5 bases). Trimming stripped 3 bases from V and 1 base from J, with 12 bases between. Germline loops: CDR1 SGDLS, CDR2 YYNGEE. The CDR3 has 15 residues. The CDR3 bases are TGTGCCAGCAGCGCCCCACTAGATGGCACAGATACGCAGTATTTT. Amino acids: CASSAPLDGTDTQYF.

The chain carries TRBV10-1 and TRBJ2-7, with 9 bases matching TRBD2. This CDR3 has 16 amino acids. Germline V CDR1 and CDR2: WNHNN, SYGVQD (reference sequence). Trimming at V came to 3 bases and at J to 2 bases, leaving 8 bases not matched to a gene. CDR3 residues: CASSEGLAGSTYEQYF. CDR3 nucleotide sequence: TGCGCCAGCAGTGAAGGGCTAGCGGGATCAACCTACGAGCAGTACTTC.

This clone was seen only once. This chain uses TRBV7-3 with TRBJ1-1; no reliable D call. This CDR3 comprises 15 residues. V lost 2 bases and J 1 base, leaving 11 bases between the germline ends. CDR1 and CDR2 (germline): SGHTA, FQGTGA. CDR3 in amino acids: CASSLVVGENTEAFF. CDR3 nucleotides: TGTGCCAGCAGCTTAGTGGTCGGGGAGAACACTGAAGCTTTCTTT.

This chain links TRBV2 with TRBJ1-2, with TRBD1 matching 8 bases. The V and J ends lost 11 bases and 2 bases, in that order; junction bases with no gene match: 4. CDR1 is SNHLY, CDR2 FYNNEI, per germline. This CDR3 is built from 12 residues. The CDR3 spells CAARTGNYGYTF. Here the CDR3 DNA reads TGTGCCGCCCGGACAGGGAACTATGGCTACACCTTC. The variable domain in full, with the rest retrieved from reference TRBV2 and TRBJ1-2, is EPEVTQTPSHQVTQMGQEVILRCVPISNHLYFYWYRQILGQKVEFLVSFYNNEISEKSEIFDDQFSVERPDGSNFTLKIRSTKLEDSAMYFCAARTGNYGYTFGSGTRLTVV.

In this sample, this clone turned up once. The V gene is TRBV19, the J gene TRBJ2-7; 9 bases are a match to TRBD2. Germline V gene sequence: CDR1 LNHDA, CDR2 SQIVND (reference sequence). This CDR3 has 14 amino acids. V shed 7 bases and J 4 bases; nucleotides not matched to a gene: 8. This chain's CDR3 is CASKEGLAGYEQYF. Written as DNA, the CDR3 is TGTGCCAGTAAGGAGGGTCTAGCGGGATACGAGCAGTACTTC.

V gene TRBV19 combines with J gene TRBJ1-4; the match to TRBD1 covers 8 bases. This CDR3 region has 17 residues. CDR1 is LNHDA, CDR2 SQIVND, per germline (reference sequence). Germline trimming cut 5 bases from V and 4 bases from J; bases unmatched to any gene: 12. CDR3 sequence (DNA): TGTGCCAGTAGTCCGCTGAGACAGGGGTCCATTAATGAAAAACTGTTTTTT. Translating gives CASSPLRQGSINEKLFF. The complete variable domain, with remaining parts taken from reference TRBV19 and TRBJ1-4, reads DGGITQSPKYLFRKEGQNVTLSCEQNLNHDAMYWYRQDPGQGLRLIYYSQIVNDFQKGDIAEGYSVSREKKESFPLTVTSAQKNPTAFYLCASSPLRQGSINEKLFFGSGTQLSVL.

The chain recombines TRBV30 with TRBJ1-2; perhaps TRBD1 as D (6 bases). Trimming removed 4 bases at V and 8 bases at J, with 11 bases between. CDR3 length: 11 amino acids. Germline V gives CDR1 GTSNPN, CDR2 SVGIG (reference sequence). CDR3 amino acids: CAWTLGGGYTF. CDR3 coding DNA: TGTGCCTGGACCCTCGGGGGCGGCTACACCTTC.

The CDR3 bases are TGTGCCAGCAGACCGATTCCTTACAATGAGCAGTTCTTC. Its protein product is CASRPIPYNEQFF. V usage is TRBV28 and J usage is TRBJ2-1; no reliable D call. The V gene lost 6 bases and the J gene lost 4 bases, with 10 bases spanning the gap. Germline loops: CDR1 MDHEN, CDR2 SYDVKM. The CDR3 is made up of 13 amino acids.

This clone was seen once. The V and J genes are TRBV4-3 and TRBJ2-3; 9 bases match TRBD2. CDR1 is LGHNA and CDR2 is YSLEER in the germline V gene. There are 15 residues in the CDR3. V lost 6 bases, J lost 0 bases, and 4 bases stayed unmatched. The CDR3 nucleotides read TGCGCCAGCAGTCTGACTAGCGGAAGCACAGATACGCAGTATTTT. It yields the protein CASSLTSGSTDTQYF.